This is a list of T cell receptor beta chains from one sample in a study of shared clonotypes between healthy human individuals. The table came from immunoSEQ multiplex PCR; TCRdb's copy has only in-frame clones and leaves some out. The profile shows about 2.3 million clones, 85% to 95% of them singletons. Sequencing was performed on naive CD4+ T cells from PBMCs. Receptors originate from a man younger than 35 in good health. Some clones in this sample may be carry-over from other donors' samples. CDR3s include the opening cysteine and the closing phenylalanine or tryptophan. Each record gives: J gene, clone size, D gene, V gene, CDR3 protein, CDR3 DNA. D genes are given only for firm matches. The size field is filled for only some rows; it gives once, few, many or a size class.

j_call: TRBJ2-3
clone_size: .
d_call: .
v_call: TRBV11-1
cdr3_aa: CASSARWGLQGLTTDTQYF
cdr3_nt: TGTGCCAGCAGCGCGAGGTGGGGCTTACAGGGTTTGACCACAGATACGCAGTATTTT

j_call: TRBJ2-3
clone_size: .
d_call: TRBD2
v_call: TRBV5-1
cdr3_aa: CASIPWEGGPDTQYF
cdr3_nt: TGCGCCAGCATACCTTGGGAGGGTGGGCCAGATACGCAGTATTTT

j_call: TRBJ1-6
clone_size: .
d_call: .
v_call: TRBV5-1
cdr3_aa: CASSSGLVGDSPLHF
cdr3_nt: TGCGCCAGCAGCTCGGGTCTCGTCGGGGATTCACCCCTCCACTTT

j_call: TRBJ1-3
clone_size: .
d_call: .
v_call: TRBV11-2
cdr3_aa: CASSPSGNTIYF
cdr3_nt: TGTGCCAGCAGCCCATCGGGAAACACCATATATTTT

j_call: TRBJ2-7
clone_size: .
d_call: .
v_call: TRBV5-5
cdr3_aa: CASSLIVAGLDYEQYF
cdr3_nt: TGTGCCAGCAGCTTGATCGTGGCAGGGCTCGATTACGAGCAGTACTTC

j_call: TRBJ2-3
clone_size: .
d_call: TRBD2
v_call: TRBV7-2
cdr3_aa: CASSLGLAASTDTQYF
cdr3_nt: TGTGCCAGCAGCTTAGGACTAGCGGCAAGCACAGATACGCAGTATTTT

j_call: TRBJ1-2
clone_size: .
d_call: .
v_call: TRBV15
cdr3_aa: CATSRDTGAHYGYTF
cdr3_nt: TGTGCCACCAGCAGAGATACCGGGGCTCACTATGGCTACACCTTC

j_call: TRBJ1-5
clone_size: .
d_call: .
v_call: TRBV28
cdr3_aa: CASSFGTKNQPQHF
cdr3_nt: TGTGCCAGCAGTTTTGGTACAAAAAATCAGCCCCAGCATTTT

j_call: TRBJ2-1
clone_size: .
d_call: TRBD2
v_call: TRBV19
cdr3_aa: CASSPSGRVYNEQFF
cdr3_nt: TGTGCCAGTAGCCCCAGCGGGAGGGTATACAATGAGCAGTTCTTC

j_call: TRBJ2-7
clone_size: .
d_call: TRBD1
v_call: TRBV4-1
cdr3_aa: CASSPTGQGAYEQYF
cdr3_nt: TGCGCCAGCAGCCCCACGGGACAGGGGGCATACGAGCAGTACTTC

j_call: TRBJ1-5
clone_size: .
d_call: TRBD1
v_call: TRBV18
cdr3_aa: CASSLGQGGSQPQHF
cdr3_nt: TGTGCCAGCTCACTGGGACAGGGGGGGTCTCAGCCCCAGCATTTT

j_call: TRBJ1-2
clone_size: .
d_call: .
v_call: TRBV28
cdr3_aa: CASNLPRAGGYGYTF
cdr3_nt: TGTGCCAGCAACCTACCCCGAGCGGGCGGCTATGGCTACACCTTC

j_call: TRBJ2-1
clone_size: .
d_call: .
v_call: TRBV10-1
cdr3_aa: CASSEVIGREQFF
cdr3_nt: TGCGCCAGCAGTGAGGTTATTGGGCGTGAGCAGTTCTTC

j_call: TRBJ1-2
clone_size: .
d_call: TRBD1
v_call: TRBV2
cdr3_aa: CASSDRGYEGYTF
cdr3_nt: TGTGCCAGCAGTGACAGGGGGTATGAAGGCTACACCTTC

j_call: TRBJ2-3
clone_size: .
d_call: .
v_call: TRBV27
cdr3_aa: CASRNWGGTQYF
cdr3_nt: TGTGCCAGCAGAAATTGGGGCGGGACGCAGTATTTT

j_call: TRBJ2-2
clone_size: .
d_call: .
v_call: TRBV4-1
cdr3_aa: CASSQDQNTGELFF
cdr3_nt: TGCGCCAGCAGCCAAGATCAGAACACCGGGGAGCTGTTTTTT

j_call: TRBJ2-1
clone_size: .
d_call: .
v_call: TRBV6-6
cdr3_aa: CASRSLQGPKIAEQFF
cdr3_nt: TGTGCCAGCAGAAGCTTGCAGGGGCCAAAAATCGCTGAGCAGTTCTTC

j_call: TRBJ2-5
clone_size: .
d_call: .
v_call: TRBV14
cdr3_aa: CASSARVAEETQYF
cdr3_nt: TGTGCCAGCAGCGCCCGGGTGGCGGAGGAGACCCAGTACTTC

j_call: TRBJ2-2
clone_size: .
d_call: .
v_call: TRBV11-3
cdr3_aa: CASSLMGAGELFF
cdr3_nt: TGTGCCAGCAGCTTAATGGGCGCCGGGGAGCTGTTTTTT

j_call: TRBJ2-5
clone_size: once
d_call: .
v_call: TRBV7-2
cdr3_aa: CASSRSLDRETQYF
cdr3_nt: TGTGCCAGCAGCCGATCCCTGGACCGCGAGACCCAGTACTTC

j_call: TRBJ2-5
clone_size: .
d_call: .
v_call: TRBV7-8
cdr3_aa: CASSLAPTLAWQTQYF
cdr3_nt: TGTGCCAGCAGCTTAGCCCCGACACTTGCTTGGCAGACCCAGTACTTC

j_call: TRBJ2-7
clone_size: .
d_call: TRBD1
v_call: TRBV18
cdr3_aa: CASSLRGDRVTYEQYF
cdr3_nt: TGTGCCAGCTCACTACGAGGGGACAGGGTTACCTACGAGCAGTACTTC

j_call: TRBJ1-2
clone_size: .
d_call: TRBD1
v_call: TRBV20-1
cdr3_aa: CSAQGGTF
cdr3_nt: TGCAGTGCTCAGGGGGGGACCTTC

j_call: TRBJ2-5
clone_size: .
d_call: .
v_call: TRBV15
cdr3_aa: CATSMDSWETQYF
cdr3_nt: TGTGCCACCAGCATGGACAGTTGGGAGACCCAGTACTTC

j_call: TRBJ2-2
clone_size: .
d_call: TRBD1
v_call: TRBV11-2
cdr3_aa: CASSWDRVTGELFF
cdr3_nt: TGTGCCAGCAGCTGGGACAGGGTCACCGGGGAGCTGTTTTTT

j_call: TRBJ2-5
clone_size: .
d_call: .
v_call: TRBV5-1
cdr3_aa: CASSLRRAEETQYF
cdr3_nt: TGCGCCAGCAGCTTGCGCAGGGCGGAAGAGACCCAGTACTTC